The 17 T cell receptor beta chains below come from one sample, sequenced in a study of identical twins. TCRdb used MiXCR to reprocess the 5' RACE reads, holding one entry per CDR3 protein. The table records approximately 600,000 distinct CDR3 sequences, just over 7% of them present only once. These data were likewise used in another study, on yellow fever vaccine responses in identical twins.

Sequencing was carried out using PBMCs. The receptors shown here come from a woman between 18 and 29 years old in good health.

A few counts support this clonotype. The chain carries TRBV12-3 or TRBV12-4 and TRBJ2-7; weak D call: TRBD2 (6 bases). V shed 2 bases and J shed 1 base, with 9 bases lying between them. The CDR3 length is 14 residues. The chain's CDR3 is CASSLWGESYEQYV. CDR3 DNA: TGTGCCAGCAGTTTATGGGGGGAATCCTACGAGCAGTACGTC.

This clonotype appeared a few times. The chain employs TRBV5-5 and TRBJ2-7; D call uncertain. Germline-derived CDR1 and CDR2 are SGHKS and YYEKEE (reference sequence). The CDR3 is 16 residues long. Trimming removed 0 bases at V and 1 base at J, with 14 bases between. CDR3 sequence reads: CASSLAVGQASYEQYF. The CDR3, as DNA: TGTGCCAGCAGCTTGGCCGTCGGGCAGGCTTCCTACGAGCAGTACTTC. Combining the CDR3 with reference TRBV5-5 and TRBJ2-7 gives the whole variable domain DAGVTQSPTHLIKTRGQQVTLRCSPISGHKSVSWYQQVLGQGPQFIFQYYEKEERGRGNFPDRFSARQFPNYSSELNVNALLLGDSALYLCASSLAVGQASYEQYFGPGTRLTVT.

This clonotype has more than one count but fewer than ten. The gene calls are TRBV19 and TRBJ2-2; TRBD2 aligns across 11 bases. CDR3 length: 15 amino acids. The V and J ends lost 6 bases and 6 bases, in that order; junction bases with no gene match: 6. Per germline, CDR1 LNHDA and CDR2 SQIVND (reference sequence). The CDR3: CASSHSGGAAGELFF. The CDR3 DNA sequence: TGTGCCAGTAGCCATAGCGGGGGGGCCGCCGGGGAGCTGTTTTTT.

There are many counts of this clonotype. The chain is built from TRBV7-3 and TRBJ2-7, with D possibly TRBD1 on 6 matching bases. The CDR3 is 14 residues long. With 2 bases removed from V and 3 bases from J, the gap between germline ends came to 11 bases. Germline V gene sequence: CDR1 SGHTA, CDR2 FQGTGA. The CDR3 here is CASSLLQGSYEQYF. The CDR3 coding sequence is TGTGCCAGCAGCTTATTACAGGGAAGCTACGAGCAGTACTTC.

The CDR3 reads CASYGDYSYNEQFF. CDR3 coding DNA: TGTGCCAGCTATGGGGACTACTCGTACAATGAGCAGTTCTTC. This sequence joins TRBV2 and TRBJ2-1; 7 bases match TRBD2. The V gene's germline CDR1 is SNHLY and CDR2 FYNNEI. Trimming at V came to 8 bases and at J to 4 bases, leaving 8 bases not matched to a gene. The CDR3 has 14 residues.

This clonotype was counted a few times. This rearrangement joins TRBV10-3 to TRBJ2-5; 10 bases map to TRBD2. The CDR3 spans 15 residues. Germline values: CDR1 ENHRY, CDR2 SYGVKD. V lost 7 bases and J lost 5; bases outside the gene matches: 10. CDR3 amino acids: CAIKDPGLASETQYF. The CDR3 DNA reads TGTGCCATCAAAGATCCGGGACTAGCGTCGGAGACCCAGTACTTC.

This clonotype was seen repeatedly, ten times or more. The gene calls are TRBV4-1 and TRBJ2-2, with 10 bases fitting TRBD2. V shed 6 bases, J shed 0 bases, and the junction held 10 bases outside the gene matches. CDR1 is MGHRA and CDR2 is YSYEKL in the germline V gene. This CDR3 is built from 18 residues. CDR3 nucleotide sequence: TGCGCCAGCAGTCGCAGGACTAGCGGCAACACGAACACCGGGGAGCTGTTTTTT. This translates into CASSRRTSGNTNTGELFF.

The J gene is TRBJ2-7, the V gene TRBV3-1, with a possible D match to TRBD1 (6 bases). The ends were cut back, 1 base at V and 6 bases at J, with 10 bases in the middle. The CDR3 loop spans 13 amino acids. The germline gives CDR1 LGHDT, CDR2 YNNKEL (reference sequence). CDR3 loop: CASSQGGGTEQYV. CDR3 bases: TGTGCCAGCAGCCAAGGAGGGGGAACCGAGCAGTACGTC.

There are a few counts of this clonotype. V usage is TRBV14 and J usage is TRBJ2-1; D call uncertain. CDR1 and CDR2 (germline): SGHDN, FVKESK. Trimming left V 2 bases short and J 6 bases short, with 8 bases between. This CDR3 region has 13 residues. In DNA form, the CDR3 reads TGTGCCAGCAGCCAAACCAAACTCAATGAGCAGTTCTTC. Its protein is CASSQTKLNEQFF.

A few counts support this clonotype. The chain combines TRBV12-3 or TRBV12-4 with TRBJ2-3, with D possibly being TRBD1 (6 bases). This CDR3 region has 16 residues. Trimming left V 6 bases short and J 2 bases short, with 18 bases between. CDR3 sequence: CASRAPGVLSTDTQYF. In DNA form, the CDR3 reads TGTGCCAGCAGGGCTCCAGGGGTCCTCTCCACAGATACGCAGTATTTT.

This clonotype was seen only a few times. The chain has TRBV25-1 and TRBJ2-2; a weak D match, TRBD2 (6 bases). The CDR3 runs 12 residues. V lost 7 bases and J 8 bases, leaving 11 bases between the germline ends. Germline V lookup: CDR1 MGHDK, CDR2 SYGVNS. The CDR3 sequence: CASTQGGGELFF. Written as DNA, the CDR3 is TGTGCCAGCACTCAAGGAGGGGGGGAGCTGTTTTTT.

The table lists this clonotype with a few counts. The chain carries TRBV5-1 and TRBJ2-1; possibly TRBD2 for D (5 bases). CDR1 SGHRS and CDR2 YFSETQ come from the germline V gene. Trimming removed 4 bases from V and 3 bases from J, with 11 bases in between. The CDR3 length is 14 residues. CDR3 residues: CASSRREGYNEQFF. The DNA of the CDR3 is TGCGCCAGCAGCCGTCGAGAGGGCTACAATGAGCAGTTCTTC.

This clonotype came up a few times. The V gene is TRBV28, the J gene TRBJ1-5, with D perhaps TRBD1 (6 bases). The germline V gene encodes CDR1 MDHEN and CDR2 SYDVKM. The CDR3 consists of 16 residues. V was cut by 8 bases and J by 0 bases, with 17 bases left in between. The DNA for the CDR3 is TGTGCCAGCTATCCGAGGGGGGGATTTAGCAATCAGCCCCAGCATTTT. Encoded protein: CASYPRGGFSNQPQHF.

At least ten counts were recorded for this clonotype. The chain carries TRBV7-9 and TRBJ1-1; 8 bases agree with TRBD1. Germline-derived CDR1 and CDR2 are SEHNR and FQNEAQ (reference sequence). The CDR3 is 15 amino acids. V trimming: 5 bases; J trimming: 1 base; junction bases outside the gene matches: 6. CDR3 nucleotides: TGTGCCAGCAGCCCCCGGACAGGGTGGAACACTGAAGCTTTCTTT. This codes for CASSPRTGWNTEAFF.

This clonotype was seen repeatedly, ten times or more. V is TRBV9 and J is TRBJ2-1, with 10 bases aligning to TRBD1. The ends lost 0 bases at V and 6 bases at J; junction bases unmatched: 12. Germline V lookup: CDR1 SGDLS, CDR2 YYNGEE. This CDR3 is 18 amino acids long. DNA for the CDR3: TGTGCCAGCAGCGTAGCCCCCGACCCGGGACAGGGGATCAATGAGCAGTTCTTC. Amino acid sequence: CASSVAPDPGQGINEQFF.

This clonotype was picked up a small number of times. J is TRBJ2-1 and V is TRBV7-9; D unresolved. V was clipped by 5 bases and J by 4 bases, with 9 bases between them. The CDR3 sequence is 13 residues long. CDR1 SEHNR and CDR2 FQNEAQ come from the germline V gene (reference sequence). CDR3 DNA: TGTGCCAGCAGCCCCACGACATACAATGAGCAGTTCTTC. Residues: CASSPTTYNEQFF. Full variable domain (remainder filled in from reference TRBV7-9 and TRBJ2-1): DTGVSQNPRHKITKRGQNVTFRCDPISEHNRLYWYRQTLGQGPEFLTYFQNEAQLEKSRLLSDRFSAERPKGSFSTLEIQRTEQGDSAMYLCASSPTTYNEQFFGPGTRLTVL.

A word on this clonotype: At one of its ends the junction is not consistent with the germline gene, which may arise from a read error. This chain links TRBV20-1 with TRBJ2-1, with TRBD2 matching 13 bases. There are 16 residues in the CDR3. From germline, CDR1 is DFQATT and CDR2 SNEGSKA (reference sequence). CDR3 DNA: TGCTGTGCCAGCCGGACTAGCGGGAGCTCCTACAATGAGCAGTTCTTC. It is translated as CCASRTSGSSYNEQFF.